The source of this T cell receptor (beta chain) is a study of regulatory T cells in long-lasting Graves disease. Turning to the study itself: Antithyroid drugs had been given to newly diagnosed Graves' patients for under 3 months.

In regard to this clonotype: Antigen unknown. The junction and the germline gene differ at one end; a read error may be behind it.

The CDR3 consists of 15 residues. Study-level points and caveats: Patients with persistent disease showed a bias toward TRBV28, TRBJ1-2 and TRBJ2-5. Because few samples were included, accuracy may have been lower.

Investigators prepared the TCR beta libraries by applying iRepertoire HTBI primers and Arm-PCR of CDR3 regions. TCRdb itself ran the multiplex PCR reads through MiXCR, one entry per CDR3 protein. The sample has 350,000 to 550,000 distinct CDR3 sequences; less than 15% are singletons. The time point is: newly diagnosed GD, antithyroid drugs for less than 3 months. PBMC RNA was the source of the TCR library. Patients all came to the study from an endocrinology department in Xi'an, China. These sequences were also reported in another study, on T cells in Graves' hyperthyroidism and ophthalmopathy.

The receptor was isolated from a woman aged 45-60 years with Graves disease. The chain couples TRBV12-3 or TRBV12-4 to TRBJ2-7, with 7 bases identical to TRBD1. Sample: peripheral blood mononuclear cells (PBMCs), taken at new diagnosis, from a patient treated with antithyroid drugs. CDR3 sequence: CVSSLYRGPSYEQYF. CDR3 DNA: TGTGTCAGCAGCCTTTACAGGGGCCCTTCCTACGAGCAGTACTTC.